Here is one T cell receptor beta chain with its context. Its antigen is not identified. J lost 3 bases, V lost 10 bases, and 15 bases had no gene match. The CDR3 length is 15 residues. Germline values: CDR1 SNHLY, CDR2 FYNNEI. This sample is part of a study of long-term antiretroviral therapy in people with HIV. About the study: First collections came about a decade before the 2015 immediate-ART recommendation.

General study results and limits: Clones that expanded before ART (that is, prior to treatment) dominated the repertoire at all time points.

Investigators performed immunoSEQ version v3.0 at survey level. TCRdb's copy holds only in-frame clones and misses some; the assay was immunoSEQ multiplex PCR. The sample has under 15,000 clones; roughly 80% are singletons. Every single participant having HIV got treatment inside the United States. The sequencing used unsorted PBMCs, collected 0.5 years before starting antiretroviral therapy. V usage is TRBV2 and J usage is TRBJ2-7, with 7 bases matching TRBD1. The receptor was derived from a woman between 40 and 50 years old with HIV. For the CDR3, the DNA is TGTGCCAACGATCCTCCGGCGACAGGGAGCTACGAGCAGTACTTC. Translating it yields CANDPPATGSYEQYF. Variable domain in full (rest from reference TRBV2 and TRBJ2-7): EPEVTQTPSHQVTQMGQEVILRCVPISNHLYFYWYRQILGQKVEFLVSFYNNEISEKSEIFDDQFSVERPDGSNFTLKIRSTKLEDSAMYFCANDPPATGSYEQYFGPGTRLTVT.